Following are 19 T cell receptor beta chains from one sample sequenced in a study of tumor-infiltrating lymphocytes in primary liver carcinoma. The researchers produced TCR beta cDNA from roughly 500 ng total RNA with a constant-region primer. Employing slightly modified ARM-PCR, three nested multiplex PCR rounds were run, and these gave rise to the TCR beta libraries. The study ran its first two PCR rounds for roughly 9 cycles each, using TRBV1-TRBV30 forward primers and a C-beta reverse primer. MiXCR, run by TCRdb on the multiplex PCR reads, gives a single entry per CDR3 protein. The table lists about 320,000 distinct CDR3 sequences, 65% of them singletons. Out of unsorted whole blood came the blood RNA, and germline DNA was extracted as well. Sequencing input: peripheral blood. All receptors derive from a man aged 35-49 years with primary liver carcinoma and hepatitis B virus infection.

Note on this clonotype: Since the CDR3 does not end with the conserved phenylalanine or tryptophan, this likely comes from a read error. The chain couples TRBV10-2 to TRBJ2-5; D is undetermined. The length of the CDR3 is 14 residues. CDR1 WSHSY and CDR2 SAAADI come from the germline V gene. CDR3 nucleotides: TGCGCCAACAGTGGAGCCAGCAGACAAGAGACCCAGTACTCC. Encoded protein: CANSGASRQETQYS.

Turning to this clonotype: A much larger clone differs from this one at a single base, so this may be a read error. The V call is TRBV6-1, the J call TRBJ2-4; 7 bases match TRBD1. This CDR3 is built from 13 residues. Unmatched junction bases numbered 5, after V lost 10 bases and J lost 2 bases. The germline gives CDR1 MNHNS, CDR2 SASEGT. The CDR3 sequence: CAIRGQTKNIQYF. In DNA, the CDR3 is TGTGCCATCAGGGGACAGACCAAAAACATTCAGTACTTC.

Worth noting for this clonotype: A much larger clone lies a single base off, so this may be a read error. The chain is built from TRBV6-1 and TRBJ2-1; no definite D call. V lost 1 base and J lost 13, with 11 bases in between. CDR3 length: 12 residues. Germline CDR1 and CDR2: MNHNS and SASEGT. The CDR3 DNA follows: TGTGCCAGCAGTGAAGTGGAGATTAGACAGTTCTTC. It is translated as CASSEVEIRQFF.

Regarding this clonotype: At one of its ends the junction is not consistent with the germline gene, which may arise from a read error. Written as DNA, the CDR3 is TGTGCCAGCAGCAGGGGCTACAAGCAGTACTTC. This translates into CASSRGYKQYF. This sequence joins TRBV9 and TRBJ2-7; D perhaps matches TRBD1 (5 bases). CDR3 length equals 11 residues. Germline assignment: CDR1 SGDLS and CDR2 YYNGEE.

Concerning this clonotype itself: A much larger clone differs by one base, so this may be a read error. The CDR3 sequence: CASSSGMGAQYF. The CDR3 coding sequence is TGTGCCAGCAGCTCGGGGATGGGGGCCCAGTACTTC. This sequence joins TRBV6-5 and TRBJ2-5; the D gene could be TRBD1 or TRBD2 (5 bases each). Between the trimmed V and J ends, which lost 6 bases and 9 bases, there was a span of 14 bases. The CDR3 contains 12 residues. Germline assignment: CDR1 MNHEY and CDR2 SVGAGI.

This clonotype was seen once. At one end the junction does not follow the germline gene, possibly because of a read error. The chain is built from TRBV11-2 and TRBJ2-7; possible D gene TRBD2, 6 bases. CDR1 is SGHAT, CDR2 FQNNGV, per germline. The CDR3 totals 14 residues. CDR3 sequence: CACSLDPRGGKQYF. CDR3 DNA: TGTGCCTGCAGCTTAGATCCTAGGGGAGGCAAGCAGTACTTC. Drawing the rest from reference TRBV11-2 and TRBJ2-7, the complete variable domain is EAGVAQSPRYKIIEKRQSVAFWCNPISGHATLYWYQQILGQGPKLLIQFQNNGVVDDSQLPKDRFSAERLKGVDSTLKIQPAKLEDSAVYLCACSLDPRGGKQYFGPGTRLTVT.

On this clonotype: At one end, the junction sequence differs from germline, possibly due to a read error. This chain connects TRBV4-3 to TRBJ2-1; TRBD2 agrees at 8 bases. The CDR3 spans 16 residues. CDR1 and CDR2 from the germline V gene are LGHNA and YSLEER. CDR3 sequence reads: CASSQPGLVGDRGQFF. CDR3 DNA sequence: TGTGCCAGTAGCCAGCCGGGACTAGTGGGAGATAGGGGGCAGTTCTTC.

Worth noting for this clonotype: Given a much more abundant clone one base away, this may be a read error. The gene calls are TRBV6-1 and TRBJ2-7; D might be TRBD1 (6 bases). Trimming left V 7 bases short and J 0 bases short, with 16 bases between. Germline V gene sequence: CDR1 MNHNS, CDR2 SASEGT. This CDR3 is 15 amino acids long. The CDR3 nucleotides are TGTGCCAGCACCGCGACCAGGGACACCTCCTACGAGCAGTACTTC. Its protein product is CASTATRDTSYEQYF.

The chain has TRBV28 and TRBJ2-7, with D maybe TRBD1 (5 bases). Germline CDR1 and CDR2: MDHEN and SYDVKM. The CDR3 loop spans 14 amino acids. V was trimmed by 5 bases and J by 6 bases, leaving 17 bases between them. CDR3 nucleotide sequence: TGTGCCAGCAGTCCTAGGTCTCAGGGCCGCGAGCAGTACTTC. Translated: CASSPRSQGREQYF.

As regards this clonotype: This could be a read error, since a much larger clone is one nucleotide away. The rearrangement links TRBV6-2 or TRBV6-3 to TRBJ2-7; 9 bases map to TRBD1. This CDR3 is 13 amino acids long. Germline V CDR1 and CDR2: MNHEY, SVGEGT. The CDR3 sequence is CASREQGAYEQCF. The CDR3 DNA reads TGTGCCAGCAGAGAACAGGGGGCCTACGAGCAGTGCTTC.

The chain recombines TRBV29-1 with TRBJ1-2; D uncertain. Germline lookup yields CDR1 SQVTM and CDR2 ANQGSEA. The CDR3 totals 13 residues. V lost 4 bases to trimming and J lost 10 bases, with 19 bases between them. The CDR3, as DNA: TGCAGCGTTGGGGGTACCGGGATTGATGACTACACCTTC. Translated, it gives CSVGGTGIDDYTF.

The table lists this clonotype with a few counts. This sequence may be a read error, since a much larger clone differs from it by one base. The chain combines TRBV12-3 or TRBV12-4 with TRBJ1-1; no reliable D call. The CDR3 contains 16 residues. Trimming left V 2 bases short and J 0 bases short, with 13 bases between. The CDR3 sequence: CASSLPWGTLNTEAFF. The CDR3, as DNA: TGTGCCAGCAGTTTACCTTGGGGTACCCTGAACACTGAAGCTTTCTTT.

The CDR3 is CRGTQGWDGYTF. The CDR3, as DNA: TGCAGGGGGACACAGGGTTGGGATGGCTACACCTTC. The rearrangement joins TRBV20-1 to TRBJ1-2; D perhaps matches TRBD1 (6 bases). CDR1 and CDR2 from the germline V gene are DFQATT and SNEGSKA (reference sequence). The CDR3 is 12 amino acids.

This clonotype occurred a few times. CDR3 DNA: TGTGCCATCAGTGCCGGGGACAGGGGAGACACCATATATTTT. Translated: CAISAGDRGDTIYF. The gene calls are TRBV10-3 and TRBJ1-3; 10 bases align to TRBD1. J was trimmed by 8 bases and V by 4 bases; bases with no gene match: 5. The CDR3 contains 14 residues. CDR1 and CDR2 from the germline V gene are ENHRY and SYGVKD.

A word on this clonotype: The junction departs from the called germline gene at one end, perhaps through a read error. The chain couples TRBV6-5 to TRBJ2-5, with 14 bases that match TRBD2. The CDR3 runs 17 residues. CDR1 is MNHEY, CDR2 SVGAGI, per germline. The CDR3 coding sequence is TGTGCCAGCAGTTACTGGGGGACTAGCGGGAGAGAAGACACCCAGTACTTC. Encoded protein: CASSYWGTSGREDTQYF.

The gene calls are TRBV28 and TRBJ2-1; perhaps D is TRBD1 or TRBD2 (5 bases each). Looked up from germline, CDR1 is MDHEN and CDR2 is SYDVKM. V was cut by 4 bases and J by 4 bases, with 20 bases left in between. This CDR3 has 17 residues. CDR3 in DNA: TGTGCCAGCAGTTACGGGGCTACACCCCATATTTACAATGAGCAGTTCTTC. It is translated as CASSYGATPHIYNEQFF.

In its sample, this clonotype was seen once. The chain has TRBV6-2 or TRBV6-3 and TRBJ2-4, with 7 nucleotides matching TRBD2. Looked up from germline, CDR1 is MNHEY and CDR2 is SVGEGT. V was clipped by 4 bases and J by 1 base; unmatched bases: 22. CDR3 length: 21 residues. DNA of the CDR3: TGTGCCAGCAGTTCCCACCCCCTCACGGGAGGAAAAATTCTGGCCAAAAACATTCAGTACTTC. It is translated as CASSSHPLTGGKILAKNIQYF.

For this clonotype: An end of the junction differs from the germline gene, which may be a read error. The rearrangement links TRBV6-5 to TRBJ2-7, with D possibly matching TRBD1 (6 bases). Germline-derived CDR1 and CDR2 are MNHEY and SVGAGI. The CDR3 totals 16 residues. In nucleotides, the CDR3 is TGTGCCAGCTCCCTTGAGTGGTCTTCAGGGGTCTACGAGCCGTACTTC. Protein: CASSLEWSSGVYEPYF.

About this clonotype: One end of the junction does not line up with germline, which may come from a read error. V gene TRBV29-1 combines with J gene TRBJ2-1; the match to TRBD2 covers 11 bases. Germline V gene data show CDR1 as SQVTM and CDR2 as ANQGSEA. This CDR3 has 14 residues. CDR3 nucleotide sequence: TGTAGCGTCCTGGGACTAGCGGTCTACAGTGAGCAGTTCTTC. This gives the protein CSVLGLAVYSEQFF.